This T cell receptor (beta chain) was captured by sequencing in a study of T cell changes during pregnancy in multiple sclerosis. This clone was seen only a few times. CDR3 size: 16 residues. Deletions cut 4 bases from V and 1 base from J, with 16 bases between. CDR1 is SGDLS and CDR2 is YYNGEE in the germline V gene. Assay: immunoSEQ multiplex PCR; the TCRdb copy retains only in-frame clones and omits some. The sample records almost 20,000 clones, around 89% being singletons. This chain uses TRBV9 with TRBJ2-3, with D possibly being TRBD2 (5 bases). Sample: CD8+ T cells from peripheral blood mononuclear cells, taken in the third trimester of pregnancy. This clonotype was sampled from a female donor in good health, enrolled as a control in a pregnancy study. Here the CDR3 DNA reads TGTGCCAGCAGCCCCCGACGGGTCGGGGGCACAGATACGCAGTATTTT. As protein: CASSPRRVGGTDTQYF.